This TCR beta chain was identified in a study of cytomegalovirus exposure and HLA in healthy donors. Study observations and caveats: There were around 160 TCR beta chains listed as cytomegalovirus-associated. Common viral pathogens (according to a later analysis) appeared linked to several of the most significant clusters.

The PCR made use of 60 Vbeta and 13 Jbeta primers. The repertoire was sequenced with immunoSEQ multiplex PCR; TCRdb's copy has only in-frame clones and lacks some. The sample carries approximately 50,000 clones, approximately 80% recorded once. On this clone itself: Its antigen is still unknown.

This CDR3 is 14 amino acids long. Germline CDR1 SGHTA, CDR2 FQGNSA. V lost 7 bases to trimming and J lost 2 bases, with 15 bases between them. The receptor comes from a man between 25 and 39 years old in good health and CMV-seronegative. The specimen was PBMCs. The chain uses TRBV7-2 and TRBJ2-7; D gene ambiguous. The CDR3 here is CASTQERLAYEQYF. CDR3 nucleotides: TGTGCCAGCACCCAAGAGAGGCTAGCCTACGAGCAGTACTTC.